This TCR beta chain was captured in a study of T cell repertoires in cytomegalovirus infection. Study background: Through public TCR beta signatures, both CMV infection and matching HLA type were indicated. Findings of the study overall: Within the response measured ex vivo, HLA-C-restricted CMV-specific TCR beta clonotypes were dominant. Cumulative public TCR beta family frequency identified carriers of CMV plus the relevant HLA.

V shed 3 bases and J shed 2 bases, with 14 bases lying between them. The CDR3 spans 15 residues. From the reads, TCRdb called clonotypes with MiXCR, one entry per CDR3 protein. The sample consists of roughly 230,000 distinct CDR3 sequences, over 15% of them appearing once. As to this clonotype: What it binds is not known.

This sequence was found in a human donor in good health (CMV status not recorded). Some clones in this sample may be carry-over from other donors' samples. The specimen sequenced was CD8+ T cells from PBMCs. The J gene is TRBJ2-7, the V gene TRBV12-3 or TRBV12-4, with D perhaps matching TRBD1 or TRBD2 (5 bases each). The CDR3 region has the DNA TGTGCCAGCAGTTTTACCGGGACCCAGGCCTACGAGCAGTACTTC. Its translation is CASSFTGTQAYEQYF.